This TCR beta chain was profiled in a study of patients and donors after allogeneic stem cell transplantation (TCRdb year 2020). Library preparation was by RT-PCR. The reads were generated on a NextSeq 550. TCRdb applied fastp at Q25 and MiXCR to the public reads, then kept only in-frame beta chains. Here each entry gathers all rows of one CDR3 protein and keeps the most common genes and DNA. This sample gives roughly 940,000 distinct CDR3 sequences in total; about 20% of them show up just once. The ten largest clonotypes hold 5.5% to 6.5% of the sample. Turning to this clonotype: Its antigen target is currently unknown. No much larger clone exists at a distance of one base, and base qualities are not known.

According to the germline V gene (reference sequence), CDR1 reads PRHDT and CDR2 reads FYEKMQ. V loses 5 bases, J loses 1 base, and the germline ends lie 8 bases apart. The CDR3 spans 14 residues, from the cysteine through the phenylalanine. Only the CDR3 part of the read is kept: 42 bases, read in frame from the first base. The receptor comes from a human donor who was either an allogeneic HSCT recipient or a stem cell or donor lymphocyte infusion donor (not recorded which). It is not recorded whose cells these are; they may come from a transplant donor. The rearranged chain carries TRBV13 and TRBJ2-2; perhaps TRBD2 is the D gene, with 5 bases matching. Sequencing was performed on blood, either unsorted or a sorted T cell fraction (not recorded which). The DNA sequence is as follows: TGTGCCAGCAGCACCGGGGTGAACACCGGGGAGCTGTTTTTT. Its protein product is CASSTGVNTGELFF.